The T cell receptor (beta chain) described here comes from a study of T-cell memory formation after mild COVID-19. There are 12 residues in the CDR3. CDR1 and CDR2 (germline): SGHKS, YYEKEE (reference sequence). Trimming left V 4 bases short and J 10 bases short, with 14 bases between. Each CDR3 protein is one row after TCRdb ran MiXCR on the 5' RACE reads. The profile covers around 220,000 distinct CDR3 sequences, with about a sixth appearing a single time and roughly 3.6% taken by the ten largest. The source material was PBMCs or a T cell subset sorted from them (not recorded which). This rearrangement joins TRBV5-5 to TRBJ1-2; perhaps TRBD1 as D (5 bases). The clonotype was recovered from a man younger than 35 who had mild COVID-19 (a few samples of this study predate the infection). Cell type and time point are not known. CDR3 amino acids: CASSGPRGDYTF. Here the CDR3 DNA reads TGTGCCAGCAGCGGACCTCGGGGGGACTACACCTTC.